The rows below give T cell receptor beta chains drawn from one sample of a study of T cell repertoires in cytomegalovirus infection. Each CDR3 protein gets one entry after TCRdb re-called the reads with MiXCR. Of about 52,000 distinct CDR3 sequences in the sample, 20% are singletons; the top ten hold about four fifths. Their target antigens are unknown. The source was CD8+ T cells from cultured PBMCs, collected from culture after CMV antigen stimulation. The source is a human donor in good health (CMV status not recorded). Some clones in this sample may be carry-over from other donors' samples. Each CDR3 is given with its conserved first and last residue. The order of the fields is J gene, V gene, CDR3 protein.

TRBJ1-5 | TRBV12-3/TRBV12-4 | CASSPRTGKSQPQHF
TRBJ1-4 | TRBV7-2 | CASSLSGGGYEKLFF
TRBJ2-1 | TRBV27 | CASSPRAYNEQFF
TRBJ1-1 | TRBV27 | CASSFSGGTEAFF
TRBJ2-7 | TRBV28 | CASSSNFNRGERSYEQYF
TRBJ2-3 | TRBV27 | CASSLKRGSTDTQYF
TRBJ1-2 | TRBV7-8 | CASTPYGALNYGYTF
TRBJ2-1 | TRBV7-8 | CASSLEALLAVTFGDNEQFF
TRBJ1-5 | TRBV6-2/TRBV6-3 | CASSPLRANQPQHF
TRBJ1-6 | TRBV27 | CASSLEPASYNSPLHF
TRBJ1-2 | TRBV4-2 | CASSQAGGNGYTF
TRBJ2-1 | TRBV12-3/TRBV12-4 | CASNWEERSYNEQFF
TRBJ2-3 | TRBV7-3 | CASSLRGGSTDTQYF
TRBJ2-7 | TRBV7-6 | CASSSTGTLQYEQYF
TRBJ2-5 | TRBV9 | CASSVRTQETQYF
TRBJ2-2 | TRBV7-3 | CASSGSGGPPGRTGELFF
TRBJ2-6 | TRBV7-8 | CASSLAGTRSGANVLTF
TRBJ2-1 | TRBV12-3/TRBV12-4 | CASSFLDEQFF
TRBJ2-1 | TRBV7-6 | CASSTAGAGNEQFF
TRBJ2-1 | TRBV2 | CASRWGQVEQFF
TRBJ2-2 | TRBV10-3 | CAISEKWTGELFF
TRBJ2-2 | TRBV6-1 | CASTGRGLGGELFF
TRBJ2-7 | TRBV28 | CASSSRTETYEQYF
TRBJ1-2 | TRBV7-2 | CASSLLGTAYGYTF
TRBJ2-1 | TRBV7-2 | CASSLEASVYNEQFF
TRBJ1-2 | TRBV27 | CASSPSAGTLNYGYTF
TRBJ1-5 | TRBV7-6 | CASSDSGTGAGGNQPQHF
TRBJ2-3 | TRBV7-2 | CASSFGEPSSTDTQYF
TRBJ2-1 | TRBV28 | CASSFVAYNEQFF
TRBJ2-5 | TRBV5-1 | CASSLGLDSWGETQYF
TRBJ2-1 | TRBV5-1 | CASTGGDRGNNEQFF
TRBJ1-2 | TRBV4-1 | CASSQDRYTAYGYTF
TRBJ2-5 | TRBV28 | CASSLEGWAQYF
TRBJ2-7 | TRBV6-2/TRBV6-3 | CASSYGLSYEQYF
TRBJ1-5 | TRBV30 | CAWSDRANPPQHF
TRBJ2-5 | TRBV5-6 | CASSSVSQETQYF
TRBJ1-5 | TRBV6-2/TRBV6-3 | CAAGDGNSNQPQHF
TRBJ2-7 | TRBV4-2 | CASSQGWDRGGHEQYF
TRBJ1-1 | TRBV6-2/TRBV6-3 | CASRGGTGPNTEAFF
TRBJ1-1 | TRBV12-3/TRBV12-4 | CASSPADREDTEAFF
TRBJ2-1 | TRBV11-1 | CASSLGGRTGNRGSEQFF
TRBJ1-2 | TRBV6-6 | CASYLRDRANYGYTF
TRBJ2-5 | TRBV27 | CASNANKDMGETQYF
TRBJ2-4 | TRBV28 | CASSFRGQALAKNIQYF
TRBJ2-1 | TRBV27 | CASSLSAGGYNEQFF
TRBJ2-7 | TRBV7-2 | CASSLTSYEQYF
TRBJ2-7 | TRBV7-2 | CASSLEGLTGYEQYF
TRBJ1-4 | TRBV12-3/TRBV12-4 | CASSLGRGGEKLFF
TRBJ1-1 | TRBV24-1 | CATSANREGPEAFF
TRBJ1-4 | TRBV10-3 | CAISESVDEKLFF
TRBJ2-3 | TRBV6-2/TRBV6-3 | CASKLLAGGPSDTQYF
TRBJ1-3 | TRBV7-8 | CASSATQGSSGNTIYF
TRBJ1-1 | TRBV7-9 | CASSLVAGGNTEAFF
TRBJ2-7 | TRBV20-1 | CSAREQIAYEQYF
TRBJ2-7 | TRBV7-2 | CASRGELAGGIEQYF
TRBJ2-7 | TRBV4-1 | CASSQDATDLTYEQYF
TRBJ1-2 | TRBV7-8 | CASSSGTGIYGYTF
TRBJ1-1 | TRBV7-2 | CASTLDTGARGEAFF
TRBJ1-1 | TRBV6-1 | CASSERIGRAYEAFF